This TCR beta chain was identified in a study of siplizumab effects on memory and regulatory T cells. The table came from immunoSEQ multiplex PCR; TCRdb's copy has only in-frame clones and leaves some out. The sample has approximately 100,000 clones, roughly 94% seen once. Study-wide findings and caveats: Left unconfirmed was the suppressive function of proliferating Tregs from siplizumab cultures.

V dropped 3 bases and J dropped 0 bases, with 12 bases sitting between them. Per germline, CDR1 KGHSH and CDR2 LQKENI. CDR3 length: 16 amino acids. On this clone itself: The antigen is unknown.

This chain joins TRBV18 and TRBJ2-1; tentatively, D is TRBD2 (5 bases). The sample consisted of Tregs sorted from blood. This receptor was taken from a human donor in good health. CDR3 coding DNA: TGTGCCAGCTCACCGACGGGGTTGTACTCCTACAATGAGCAGTTCTTC. As protein: CASSPTGLYSYNEQFF.